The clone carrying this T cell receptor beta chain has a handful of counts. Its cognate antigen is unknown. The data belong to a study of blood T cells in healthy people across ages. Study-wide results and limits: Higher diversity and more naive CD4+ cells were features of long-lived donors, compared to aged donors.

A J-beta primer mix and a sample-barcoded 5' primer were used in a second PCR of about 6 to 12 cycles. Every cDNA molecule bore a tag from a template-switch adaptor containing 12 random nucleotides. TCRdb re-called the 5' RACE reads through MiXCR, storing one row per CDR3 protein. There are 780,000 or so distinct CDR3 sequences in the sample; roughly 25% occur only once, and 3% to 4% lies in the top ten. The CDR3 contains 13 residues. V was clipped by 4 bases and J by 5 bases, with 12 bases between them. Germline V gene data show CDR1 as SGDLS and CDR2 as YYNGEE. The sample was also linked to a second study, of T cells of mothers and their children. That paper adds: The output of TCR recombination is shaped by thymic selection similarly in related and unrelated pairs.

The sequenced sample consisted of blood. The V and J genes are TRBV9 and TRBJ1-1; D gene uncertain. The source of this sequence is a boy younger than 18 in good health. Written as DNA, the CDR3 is TGTGCCAGCAGCCCCGTAGGGATGACTGAAGCTTTCTTT. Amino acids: CASSPVGMTEAFF.